The 30 T cell receptor beta chains listed next were all sequenced from one sample in a study of spatial heterogeneity in lung cancer (dated by TCRdb to about 2019). The sample's time point, from its label and the paper: blood at routine non-recurrence follow-up after resection. Libraries were made using 5' RACE. Sequencing used a NextSeq 500. The public reads were quality trimmed at Q25 with fastp and then assembled into clones with MiXCR by TCRdb, keeping productive beta chains. Rows are unified per CDR3 protein, each entry keeping the most common DNA and genes. The sample contains tens of thousands of distinct CDR3 sequences, roughly a fifth of them found a single time. Of the sample, 21% is held by the ten largest clones. This specimen was PBMCs, taken at follow-up. The receptors were sampled from a male donor with early-stage non-small cell lung cancer.

V usage is TRBV29-1 and J usage is TRBJ2-5; tentatively, D is TRBD1 or TRBD2 (5 bases each). The CDR3 totals 14 residues. Germline loops: CDR1 SQVTM, CDR2 ANQGSEA. V gave up 6 bases and J gave up 1 base, with 15 bases separating them. This CDR3 reads CSVAGARAQETQYF. The CDR3 coding sequence is TGCAGCGTCGCCGGGGCGCGGGCCCAAGAGACCCAGTACTTC.

This clonotype was counted a few times. The chain employs TRBV30 and TRBJ1-3; the D is unclear. Trimming pared 5 bases from V and 4 bases from J, leaving 3 bases between. The CDR3 contains 10 residues. Germline-derived CDR1 and CDR2 are GTSNPN and SVGIG (reference sequence). The CDR3: CAWAGNTIYF. CDR3 DNA sequence: TGTGCCTGGGCCGGAAACACCATATATTTT.

The V gene is TRBV2, the J gene TRBJ2-1; the match to TRBD1 covers 10 bases. Per germline, CDR1 SNHLY and CDR2 FYNNEI. The CDR3 runs to 15 residues. V lost 7 bases and J lost 0; bases outside the gene matches: 3. Here the CDR3 DNA reads TGTGCCAGCACTGACAGGGGGCTCTCCTACAATGAGCAGTTCTTC. It encodes CASTDRGLSYNEQFF. Combining the CDR3 with reference TRBV2 and TRBJ2-1 gives the whole variable domain EPEVTQTPSHQVTQMGQEVILRCVPISNHLYFYWYRQILGQKVEFLVSFYNNEISEKSEIFDDQFSVERPDGSNFTLKIRSTKLEDSAMYFCASTDRGLSYNEQFFGPGTRLTVL.

This clonotype was counted many times. The chain couples TRBV6-5 to TRBJ2-2, with D possibly matching TRBD2 (6 bases). Trimming cost V 2 bases and J 6 bases, with 16 bases left between them. From germline, CDR1 is MNHEY and CDR2 SVGAGI. The CDR3 has 16 amino acids. CDR3 sequence reads: CASSYGGTGEAGELFF. Written as DNA, the CDR3 is TGTGCCAGCAGTTACGGGGGGACGGGAGAGGCCGGGGAGCTGTTTTTT.

The gene calls are TRBV4-3 and TRBJ2-3, with D perhaps matching TRBD1 or TRBD2 (5 bases each). Germline V gene lookup returns CDR1 LGHNA and CDR2 YSLEER. The CDR3 spans 13 residues. V was trimmed by 4 bases and J by 8 bases, leaving 13 bases between them. The CDR3 nucleotides read TGCGCCAGCAGCCCACGGACTGGGGGTACGCAGTATTTT. It translates to CASSPRTGGTQYF.

V is TRBV4-3 and J is TRBJ2-1; D tentatively reads TRBD1 or TRBD2 (5 bases each). The CDR3 runs 13 residues. Germline V gene sequence: CDR1 LGHNA, CDR2 YSLEER. Between the trimmed V and J ends, which lost 0 bases and 10 bases, there was a span of 10 bases. The CDR3 spells CASSQETGREQFF. CDR3 DNA: TGCGCCAGCAGCCAAGAAACGGGACGGGAGCAGTTCTTC.

This clonotype was seen a handful of times. J is TRBJ1-2 and V is TRBV15, with D tentatively TRBD1 (6 bases). The CDR3 contains 14 residues. Trimming pared 5 bases from V and 5 bases from J, leaving 15 bases between. CDR1 and CDR2 (germline): LNHNV, YYDKDF (reference sequence). This chain's CDR3 is CATSQIQGRYGYTF. The CDR3 DNA reads TGTGCCACCAGCCAAATCCAGGGGCGTTATGGCTACACCTTC.

The chain links TRBV7-8 to TRBJ1-1, with 7 bases identical to TRBD1. The CDR3 spans 17 residues. The germline CDR1 and CDR2 sequences are SGHVS and FQNEAQ. Germline trimming cut 1 base from V and 1 base from J; bases unmatched to any gene: 9. The CDR3 DNA follows: TGTGCCAGCAGCTTAGTTTCGGCAGGGGGTCGGAACACTGAAGCTTTCTTT. Residues: CASSLVSAGGRNTEAFF.

The V and J genes are TRBV7-2 and TRBJ2-3, with 9 bases matching TRBD1. V shed 0 bases, J shed 6 bases, and the junction held 7 bases outside the gene matches. The CDR3 totals 16 residues. From germline, CDR1 is SGHTA and CDR2 FQGNSA. Written as DNA, the CDR3 is TGTGCCAGCAGCTTAGCCTCGACAGGGGGGATGGATACGCAGTATTTT. It specifies CASSLASTGGMDTQYF.

The rearrangement joins TRBV13 to TRBJ1-1, with unresolved D. The V end lost 0 bases, the J end lost 8 bases, and 4 bases lay between the germline ends. Germline V gives CDR1 PRHDT, CDR2 FYEKMQ (reference sequence). This CDR3 has 11 amino acids. The CDR3 DNA sequence: TGTGCCAGCAGCTTAGGGATCGAAGCTTTCTTT. Its translation: CASSLGIEAFF.

This clonotype was counted between two and nine times. The V call is TRBV27, the J call TRBJ2-5; 7 bases are shared with TRBD1. The CDR3 is made up of 13 amino acids. V lost 5 bases and J lost 5; bases outside the gene matches: 5. Germline assignment: CDR1 MNHEY and CDR2 SMNVEV (reference sequence). The CDR3 DNA reads as TGTGCCAGCAGTCCGGGGACAGCTGAGACCCAGTACTTC. This sequence encodes CASSPGTAETQYF.

Remarks on this clonotype: Compared with germline, one end of the junction differs, possibly owing to a read error. The chain uses TRBV5-1 and TRBJ2-6; D gene ambiguous. The CDR3 is made up of 20 amino acids. Looked up from germline, CDR1 is SGHRS and CDR2 is YFSETQ. The CDR3 protein is CASSLDVQSPVTPGANVLTF. DNA of the CDR3: TGTGCCAGCAGCTTGGATGTCCAAAGTCCCGTTACGCCTGGGGCCAACGTCCTGACTTTC.

The V call is TRBV7-2, the J call TRBJ2-5; 7 nucleotides agree with TRBD1. Germline CDR1 and CDR2: SGHTA and FQGNSA. The CDR3 spans 15 residues. V trimming: 5 bases; J trimming: 2 bases; junction bases outside the gene matches: 8. CDR3 DNA sequence: TGTGCCAGCAGCAGGGGGACAGCATCTCAAGAGACCCAGTACTTC. Encoded protein: CASSRGTASQETQYF.

This clonotype was recorded at least ten times. The chain carries TRBV12-3 or TRBV12-4 and TRBJ2-1; 10 nucleotides agree with TRBD2. The trim removed 1 base at V and 7 bases at J, leaving 4 bases unmatched. There are 15 residues in the CDR3. CDR3 loop: CASSLGSGGINEQFF. The CDR3 DNA sequence: TGTGCCAGCAGTTTAGGTAGCGGGGGGATAAATGAGCAGTTCTTC.

This clonotype was seen a few times. The CDR3 spells CATSRGGGQHTDTQYF. DNA for the CDR3: TGTGCCACCAGCAGAGGGGGGGGACAGCACACAGATACGCAGTATTTT. V is TRBV15 and J is TRBJ2-3; D tentatively reads TRBD1 or TRBD2 (7 bases each). The CDR3 extends over 16 amino acids. Germline V gene sequence: CDR1 LNHNV, CDR2 YYDKDF (reference sequence). V was shortened by 1 base and J by 2 bases, with 13 bases between the two germline ends.

This clonotype occurred many times. The CDR3 bases are TGCAGCGTTGCCTGGCCACGAGAAAGGACAGATACGCAGTATTTT. Translating it yields CSVAWPRERTDTQYF. J is TRBJ2-3 and V is TRBV29-1; D call uncertain. Trimming shortened V by 4 bases and J by 3 bases, and 17 bases separated the two germline ends. Germline V gives CDR1 SQVTM, CDR2 ANQGSEA. This CDR3 contains 15 residues.

The V call is TRBV6-6, the J call TRBJ1-5; 8 bases agree with TRBD1. With V trimmed by 3 bases and J by 4 bases, 8 bases remained unmatched. There are 16 residues in the CDR3. Germline V lookup: CDR1 MNHNY, CDR2 SVGAGI (reference sequence). In DNA form, the CDR3 reads TGTGCCAGCAGTTATGGCCGGGACAGGACTAATCAGCCCCAGCATTTT. Its translation is CASSYGRDRTNQPQHF.

This clonotype has at least ten counts. The J gene is TRBJ2-7, the V gene TRBV27; 10 bases are shared with TRBD1. Per the germline V gene, CDR1 is MNHEY and CDR2 is SMNVEV (reference sequence). The CDR3 length is 15 residues. Germline trimming cut 5 bases from V and 5 bases from J; bases unmatched to any gene: 9. DNA for the CDR3: TGTGCCAGCAGTCTCTCAGCGACAGGGGGCCACGAGCAGTACTTC. Its translation: CASSLSATGGHEQYF.

This clonotype showed up just a few times. The genes are TRBV5-1 and TRBJ2-5; D remains ambiguous. CDR1 is SGHRS and CDR2 is YFSETQ in the germline V gene. The CDR3 has 12 amino acids. V gave up 0 bases and J gave up 5 bases, with 5 bases separating them. The CDR3 is CASSLAFETQYF. Written as DNA, the CDR3 is TGCGCCAGCAGCTTGGCCTTTGAGACCCAGTACTTC.

The table lists this clonotype with a few counts. V usage is TRBV3-1 and J usage is TRBJ1-5, with no clear D. Germline CDR1 is LGHDT and CDR2 is YNNKEL (reference sequence). The CDR3 is 15 amino acids. V shed 0 bases and J shed 1 base, with 7 bases lying between them. This CDR3 is CASSQEYGSNQPQHF. For the CDR3, the DNA is TGTGCCAGCAGCCAAGAGTACGGAAGCAATCAGCCCCAGCATTTT.

The chain couples TRBV5-1 to TRBJ2-5; 10 bases align to TRBD2. From germline, CDR1 is SGHRS and CDR2 YFSETQ. There are 14 residues in the CDR3. With 4 bases clipped from V and 4 bases from J, the junction kept 4 bases outside the gene matches. As DNA, the CDR3 is TGCGCCAGCAGCGCGGGACTAGCGTTAGAGACCCAGTACTTC. This translates into CASSAGLALETQYF.

The chain couples TRBV5-4 to TRBJ2-1, with D unclear. CDR1 is SGHNT, CDR2 YYREEE, per germline (reference sequence). The CDR3 loop spans 14 amino acids. The V gene lost 0 bases and the J gene lost 2 bases, with 6 bases spanning the gap. DNA of the CDR3: TGTGCCAGCAGCTTGGACAGCACCTACAATGAGCAGTTCTTC. Protein product: CASSLDSTYNEQFF. The variable domain in full, completed from reference TRBV5-4 and TRBJ2-1, reads ETGVTQSPTHLIKTRGQQVTLRCSSQSGHNTVSWYQQALGQGPQFIFQYYREEENGRGNFPPRFSGLQFPNYSSELNVNALELDDSALYLCASSLDSTYNEQFFGPGTRLTVL.

This clonotype was seen a single time. This chain links TRBV7-9 with TRBJ2-7, with D unclear. CDR1 and CDR2 from the germline V gene are SEHNR and FQNEAQ (reference sequence). Trimming cost V 5 bases and J 0 bases, with 8 bases left between them. The CDR3 runs to 13 residues. CDR3 loop: CASSSRVSYEQYF. The CDR3 nucleotides are TGTGCCAGCAGCAGCAGAGTCTCCTACGAGCAGTACTTC.

V gene TRBV12-3 or TRBV12-4 combines with J gene TRBJ1-2; 8 positions match TRBD1. This CDR3 is 14 amino acids long. V was clipped by 5 bases and J by 4 bases; unmatched bases: 6. In DNA, the CDR3 is TGTGCCAGCAGTGCCCAGGGGGCGGTCTATGGCTACACCTTC. Translating it yields CASSAQGAVYGYTF.

This clonotype has a handful of counts. This chain connects TRBV7-2 to TRBJ2-1; D is possibly TRBD2 (6 bases). CDR3 size: 15 residues. V dropped 5 bases and J dropped 6 bases, with 17 bases sitting between them. The germline CDR1 and CDR2 sequences are SGHTA and FQGNSA. CDR3 protein: CASSGGSGVRNEQFF. The CDR3 DNA is TGTGCCAGCAGCGGAGGCTCGGGGGTTCGCAATGAGCAGTTCTTC.

This clonotype was found a few times. The rearrangement links TRBV20-1 to TRBJ2-5; no clear D. Germline lookup yields CDR1 DFQATT and CDR2 SNEGSKA (reference sequence). V lost 6 bases, J lost 4 bases, and 21 bases lay in between. This CDR3 contains 15 residues. DNA for the CDR3: TGCAGTGCCCCAGTACATGGTTTGAATTCAGAGACCCAGTACTTC. This gives the protein CSAPVHGLNSETQYF.

The V and J genes are TRBV20-1 and TRBJ1-2, with D unresolved. Germline CDR1 DFQATT, CDR2 SNEGSKA (reference sequence). This CDR3 has 13 amino acids. The ends were cut back, 0 bases at V and 4 bases at J, with 9 bases in the middle. This CDR3 is CSARDGGAYGYTF. CDR3 DNA: TGCAGTGCTAGAGATGGTGGCGCCTATGGCTACACCTTC.

The chain recombines TRBV20-1 with TRBJ1-4, with 7 nucleotides matching TRBD1. This CDR3 is 13 amino acids long. The V gene's germline CDR1 is DFQATT and CDR2 SNEGSKA (reference sequence). V was pared by 0 bases and J by 8 bases, with 3 bases of the junction left unmatched. The CDR3 is CSAREGGREKLFF. The CDR3 nucleotides read TGCAGTGCTAGAGAAGGGGGCCGAGAAAAACTGTTTTTT.

This clonotype was seen a few times. The J gene is TRBJ1-2, the V gene TRBV6-2 or TRBV6-3, with a weak D call TRBD1 (6 bases). The CDR3 is made up of 15 amino acids. Germline assignment: CDR1 MNHEY and CDR2 SVGEGT. V was shortened by 2 bases and J by 8 bases, with 18 bases between the two germline ends. Here the CDR3 DNA reads TGTGCCAGCAGTTACCAATCCGGGACACCGTGGGGCTACACCTTC. Translating gives CASSYQSGTPWGYTF.

The chain uses TRBV19 and TRBJ2-2; D not certain. V was cut by 3 bases and J by 0 bases, with 17 bases left in between. In germline, CDR1 is LNHDA, CDR2 SQIVND (reference sequence). The CDR3 totals 18 residues. The CDR3 coding sequence is TGTGCCAGTAGTATGGGCCCTTGGCAGCCCGCGAACACCGGGGAGCTGTTTTTT. Its protein is CASSMGPWQPANTGELFF. Variable domain in full (rest from reference TRBV19 and TRBJ2-2): DGGITQSPKYLFRKEGQNVTLSCEQNLNHDAMYWYRQDPGQGLRLIYYSQIVNDFQKGDIAEGYSVSREKKESFPLTVTSAQKNPTAFYLCASSMGPWQPANTGELFFGEGSRLTVL.